This TCR beta chain derives from a study of CD8+ T cells in alopecia areata. Investigators isolated RNA and reverse transcribed it into cDNA to act as the sequencing template. Data came from immunoSEQ multiplex PCR; TCRdb stores just in-frame clones and leaves some out. The sample includes 140,000 or so clones, 40% to 65% of them seen just once. Trimming removed 1 base at V and 2 bases at J, with 24 bases between. Germline assignment: CDR1 SNHLY and CDR2 FYNNEI. This CDR3 has 20 amino acids. The chain joins TRBV2 to TRBJ2-4, with D possibly TRBD1 on 6 matching bases. This clonotype was obtained from a human donor with alopecia areata. The source was CD4+ T cells sorted from blood, collected at week 0. The CDR3 nucleotides read TGTGCCAGCAGTGAAGAAGGCAGGGGAAGATTTCCCGCCTCCAAAAACATTCAGTACTTC. Its protein product is CASSEEGRGRFPASKNIQYF.